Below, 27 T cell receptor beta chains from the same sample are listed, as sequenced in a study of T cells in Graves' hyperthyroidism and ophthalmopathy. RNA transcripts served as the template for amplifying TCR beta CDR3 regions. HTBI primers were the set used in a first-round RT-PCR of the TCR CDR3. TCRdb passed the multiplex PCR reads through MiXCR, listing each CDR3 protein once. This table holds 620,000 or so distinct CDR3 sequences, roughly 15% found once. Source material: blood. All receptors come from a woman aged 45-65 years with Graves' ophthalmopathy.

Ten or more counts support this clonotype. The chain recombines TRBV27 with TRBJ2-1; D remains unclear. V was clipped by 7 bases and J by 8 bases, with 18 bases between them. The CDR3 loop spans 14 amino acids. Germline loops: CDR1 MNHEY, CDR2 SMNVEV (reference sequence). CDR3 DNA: TGTGCCAGCAAGTCCTGGGGTAGCTTGGATGAGCAGTTCTTC. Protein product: CASKSWGSLDEQFF.

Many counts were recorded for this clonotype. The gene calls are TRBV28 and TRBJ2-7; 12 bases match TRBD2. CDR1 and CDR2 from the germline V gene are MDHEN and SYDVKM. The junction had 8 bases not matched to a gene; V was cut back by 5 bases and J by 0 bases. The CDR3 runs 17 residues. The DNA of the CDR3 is TGTGCCAGCAGTCACACCCTGACTAGCGGGAGCTCCTACGAGCAGTACTTC. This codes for CASSHTLTSGSSYEQYF.

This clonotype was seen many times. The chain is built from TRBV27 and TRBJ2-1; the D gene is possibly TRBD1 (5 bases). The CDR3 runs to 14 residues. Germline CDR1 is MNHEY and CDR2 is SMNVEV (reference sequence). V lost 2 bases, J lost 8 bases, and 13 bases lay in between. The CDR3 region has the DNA TGTGCCAGCAGTTTAACTGTCGTCAGGGATGAGCAGTTCTTC. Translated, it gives CASSLTVVRDEQFF.

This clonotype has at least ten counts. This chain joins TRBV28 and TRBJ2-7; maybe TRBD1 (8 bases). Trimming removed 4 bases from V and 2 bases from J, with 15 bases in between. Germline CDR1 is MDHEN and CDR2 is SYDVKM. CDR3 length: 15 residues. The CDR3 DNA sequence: TGTGCCAGCAGTTCCACAGGGGGGGACCCCTACGAGCAGTACTTC. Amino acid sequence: CASSSTGGDPYEQYF. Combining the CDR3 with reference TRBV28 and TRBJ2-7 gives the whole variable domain DVKVTQSSRYLVKRTGEKVFLECVQDMDHENMFWYRQDPGLGLRLIYFSYDVKMKEKGDIPEGYSVSREKKERFSLILESASTNQTSMYLCASSSTGGDPYEQYFGPGTRLTVT.

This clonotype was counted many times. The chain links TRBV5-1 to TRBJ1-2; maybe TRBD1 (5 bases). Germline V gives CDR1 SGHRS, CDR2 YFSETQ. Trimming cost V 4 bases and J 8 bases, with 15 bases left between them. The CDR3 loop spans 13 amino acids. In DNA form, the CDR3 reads TGCGCCAGCAGCGGGGGTATCGCCCGCGGCTACACCTTC. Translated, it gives CASSGGIARGYTF.

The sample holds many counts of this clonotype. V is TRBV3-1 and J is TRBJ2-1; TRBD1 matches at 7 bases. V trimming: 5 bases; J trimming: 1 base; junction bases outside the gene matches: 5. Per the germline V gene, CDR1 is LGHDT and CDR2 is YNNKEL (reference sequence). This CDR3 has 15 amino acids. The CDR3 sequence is CASSARDRSYNEQFF. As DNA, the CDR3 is TGTGCCAGCAGCGCCAGGGACAGATCCTACAATGAGCAGTTCTTC.

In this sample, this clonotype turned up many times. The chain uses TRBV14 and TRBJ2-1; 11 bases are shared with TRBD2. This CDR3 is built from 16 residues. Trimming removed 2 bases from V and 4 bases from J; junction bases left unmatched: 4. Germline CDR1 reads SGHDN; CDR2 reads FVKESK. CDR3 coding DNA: TGTGCCAGCAGCCAACTAGCGGGAGGCGATTACAATGAGCAGTTCTTC. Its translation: CASSQLAGGDYNEQFF.

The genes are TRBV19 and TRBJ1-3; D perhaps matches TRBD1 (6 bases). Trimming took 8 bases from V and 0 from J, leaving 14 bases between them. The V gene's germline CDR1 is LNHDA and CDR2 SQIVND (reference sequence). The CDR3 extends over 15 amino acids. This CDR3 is CASAITGISGNTIYF. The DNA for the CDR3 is TGTGCCAGTGCCATCACAGGGATCTCTGGAAACACCATATATTTT.

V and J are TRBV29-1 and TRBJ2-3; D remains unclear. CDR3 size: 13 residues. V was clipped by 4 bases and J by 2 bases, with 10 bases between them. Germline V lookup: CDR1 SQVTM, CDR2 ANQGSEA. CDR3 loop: CSVVTLYTDTQYF. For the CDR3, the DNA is TGCAGCGTTGTGACCCTATACACAGATACGCAGTATTTT.

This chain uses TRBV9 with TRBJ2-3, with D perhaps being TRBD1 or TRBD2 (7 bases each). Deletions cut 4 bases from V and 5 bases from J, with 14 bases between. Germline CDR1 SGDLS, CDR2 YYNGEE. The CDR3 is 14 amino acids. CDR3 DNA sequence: TGTGCCAGCAGCCAGGGGGGGGCGTTAGATACGCAGTATTTT. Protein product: CASSQGGALDTQYF.

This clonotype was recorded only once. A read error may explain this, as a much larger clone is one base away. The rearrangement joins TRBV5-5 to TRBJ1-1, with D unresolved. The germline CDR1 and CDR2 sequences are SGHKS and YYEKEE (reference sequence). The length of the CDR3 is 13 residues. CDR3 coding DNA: TGTGCCAGCAGCCTGGCAGGTTACGGGGAAGCTTCCTTT. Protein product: CASSLAGYGEASF.

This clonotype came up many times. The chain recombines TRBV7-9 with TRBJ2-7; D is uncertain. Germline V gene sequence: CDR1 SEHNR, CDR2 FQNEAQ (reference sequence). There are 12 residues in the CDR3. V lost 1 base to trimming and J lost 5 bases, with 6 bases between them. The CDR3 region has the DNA TGTGCCAGCAGCTTAGGGCAGAACGAGCAGTACTTC. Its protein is CASSLGQNEQYF.

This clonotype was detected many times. CDR3 sequence: CAIQTSGLNYEQYF. DNA for the CDR3: TGTGCCATCCAGACTAGCGGGTTAAACTACGAGCAGTACTTC. The V gene is TRBV28, the J gene TRBJ2-7, with TRBD2 matching over 10 bases. The CDR3 totals 14 residues. Trimming removed 10 bases from V and 3 bases from J; junction bases left unmatched: 9. CDR1 is MDHEN and CDR2 is SYDVKM in the germline V gene.

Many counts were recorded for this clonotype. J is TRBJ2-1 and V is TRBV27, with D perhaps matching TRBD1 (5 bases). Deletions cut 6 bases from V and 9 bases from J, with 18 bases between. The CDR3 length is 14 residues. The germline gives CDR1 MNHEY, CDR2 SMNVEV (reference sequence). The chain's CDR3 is CASSPTQGRGEQFF. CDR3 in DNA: TGTGCCAGCAGCCCTACCCAGGGTCGCGGTGAGCAGTTCTTC.

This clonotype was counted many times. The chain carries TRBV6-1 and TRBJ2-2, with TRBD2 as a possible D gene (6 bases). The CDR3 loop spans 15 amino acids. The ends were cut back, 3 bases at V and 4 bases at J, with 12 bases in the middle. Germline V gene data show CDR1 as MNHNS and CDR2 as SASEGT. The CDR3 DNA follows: TGTGCCAGCAGTGAGGAAATGACTAGCACCGGGGAGCTGTTTTTT. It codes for CASSEEMTSTGELFF.

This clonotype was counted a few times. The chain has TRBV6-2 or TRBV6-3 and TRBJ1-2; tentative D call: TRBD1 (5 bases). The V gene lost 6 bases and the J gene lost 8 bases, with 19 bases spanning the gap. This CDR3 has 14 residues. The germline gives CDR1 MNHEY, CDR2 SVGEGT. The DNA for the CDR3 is TGTGCCAGCAGCCATCAAACCTCGGGGGGAGGCTACACCTTC. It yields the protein CASSHQTSGGGYTF.

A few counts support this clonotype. The CDR3 loop reads CASSTSGSLNTGELFF. In DNA, the CDR3 is TGTGCCAGTAGTACTAGCGGGAGCCTGAACACCGGGGAGCTGTTTTTT. V and J are TRBV19 and TRBJ2-2; 10 nucleotides match TRBD2. The germline V gene has CDR1 LNHDA and CDR2 SQIVND (reference sequence). The CDR3 is 16 amino acids. Germline trimming cut 4 bases from V and 1 base from J; bases unmatched to any gene: 3.

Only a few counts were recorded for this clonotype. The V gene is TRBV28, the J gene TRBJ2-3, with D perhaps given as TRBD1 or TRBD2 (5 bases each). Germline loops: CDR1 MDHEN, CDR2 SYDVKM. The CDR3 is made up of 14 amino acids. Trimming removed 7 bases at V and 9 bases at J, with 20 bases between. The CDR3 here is CASNKGTQSGTQYF. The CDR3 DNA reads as TGTGCCAGCAATAAAGGGACCCAGAGTGGCACGCAGTATTTT.

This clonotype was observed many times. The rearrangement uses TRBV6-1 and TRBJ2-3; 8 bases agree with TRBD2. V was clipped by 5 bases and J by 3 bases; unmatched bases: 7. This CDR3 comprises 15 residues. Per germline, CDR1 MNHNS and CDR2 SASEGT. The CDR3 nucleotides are TGTGCCAGCAGTTTCAGACTAGCGTCTACAGATACGCAGTATTTT. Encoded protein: CASSFRLASTDTQYF.

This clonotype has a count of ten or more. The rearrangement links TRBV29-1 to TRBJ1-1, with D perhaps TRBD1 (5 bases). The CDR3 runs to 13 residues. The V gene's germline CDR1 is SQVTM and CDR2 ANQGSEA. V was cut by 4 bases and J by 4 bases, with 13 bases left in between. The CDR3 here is CSVAGRVGTEAFF. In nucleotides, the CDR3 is TGCAGCGTTGCGGGCAGGGTGGGCACTGAAGCTTTCTTT.

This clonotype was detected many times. The CDR3 region has the DNA TGTGCCAGCAAAGCGGGACTAGATGATGCAGATACGCAGTATTTT. Translated: CASKAGLDDADTQYF. The V and J genes are TRBV28 and TRBJ2-3; the match to TRBD2 covers 8 bases. The CDR3 consists of 15 residues. Losses at the gene ends were 7 bases for V and 4 bases for J; bases not matched to a gene: 10. The germline V gene encodes CDR1 MDHEN and CDR2 SYDVKM.

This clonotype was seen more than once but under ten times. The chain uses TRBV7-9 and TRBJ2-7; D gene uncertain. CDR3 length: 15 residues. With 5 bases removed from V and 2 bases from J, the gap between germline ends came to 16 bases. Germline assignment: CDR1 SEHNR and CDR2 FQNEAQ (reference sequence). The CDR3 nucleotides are TGTGCCAGCAGCCCAGGTCAGGTCGGTACCTACGAGCAGTACTTC. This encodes CASSPGQVGTYEQYF. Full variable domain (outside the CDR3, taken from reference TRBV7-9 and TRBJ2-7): DTGVSQNPRHKITKRGQNVTFRCDPISEHNRLYWYRQTLGQGPEFLTYFQNEAQLEKSRLLSDRFSAERPKGSFSTLEIQRTEQGDSAMYLCASSPGQVGTYEQYFGPGTRLTVT.

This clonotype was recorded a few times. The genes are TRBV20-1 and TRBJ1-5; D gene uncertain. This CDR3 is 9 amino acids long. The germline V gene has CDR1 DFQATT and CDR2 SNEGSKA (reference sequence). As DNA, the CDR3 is TGCAGGGAACATCAGCCCCAGCATTTT. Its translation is CREHQPQHF.

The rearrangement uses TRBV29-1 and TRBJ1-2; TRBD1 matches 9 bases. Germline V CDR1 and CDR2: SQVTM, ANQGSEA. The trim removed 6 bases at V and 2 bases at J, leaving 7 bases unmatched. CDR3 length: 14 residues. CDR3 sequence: CSVVTGGANYGYTF. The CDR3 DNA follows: TGCAGCGTCGTTACAGGGGGCGCAAACTATGGCTACACCTTC.

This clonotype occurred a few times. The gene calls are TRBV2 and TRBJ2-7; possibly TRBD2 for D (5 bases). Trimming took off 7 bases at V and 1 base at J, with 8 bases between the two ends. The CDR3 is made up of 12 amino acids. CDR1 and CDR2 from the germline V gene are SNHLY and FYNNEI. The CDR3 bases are TGTGCCAGCAAGAGGGAATCCTACGAGCAGTACTTC. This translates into CASKRESYEQYF.

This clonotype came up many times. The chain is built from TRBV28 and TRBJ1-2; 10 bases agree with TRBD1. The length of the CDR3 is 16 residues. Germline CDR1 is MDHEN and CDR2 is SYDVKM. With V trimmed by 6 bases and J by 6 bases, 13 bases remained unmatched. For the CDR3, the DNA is TGTGCCAGCAGACTACCCGAGGGACAGGGGATACATGGCTACACCTTC. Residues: CASRLPEGQGIHGYTF.

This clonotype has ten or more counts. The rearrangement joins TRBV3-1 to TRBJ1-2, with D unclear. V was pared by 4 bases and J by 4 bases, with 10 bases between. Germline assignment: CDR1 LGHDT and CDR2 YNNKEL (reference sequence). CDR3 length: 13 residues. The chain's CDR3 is CASSLGRSYGYTF. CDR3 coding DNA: TGTGCCAGCAGCCTCGGACGGAGCTATGGCTACACCTTC.